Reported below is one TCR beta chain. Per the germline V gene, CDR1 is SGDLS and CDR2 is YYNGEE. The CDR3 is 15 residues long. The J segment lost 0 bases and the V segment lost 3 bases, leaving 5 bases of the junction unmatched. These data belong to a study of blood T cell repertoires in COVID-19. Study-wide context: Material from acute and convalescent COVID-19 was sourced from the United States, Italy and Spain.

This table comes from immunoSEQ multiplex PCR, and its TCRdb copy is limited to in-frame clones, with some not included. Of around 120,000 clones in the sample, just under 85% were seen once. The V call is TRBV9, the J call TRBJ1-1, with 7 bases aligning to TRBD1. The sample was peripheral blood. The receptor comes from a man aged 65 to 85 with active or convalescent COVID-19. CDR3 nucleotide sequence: TGTGCCAGCAGCGCGGCGACAGGGATGAACACTGAAGCTTTCTTT. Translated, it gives CASSAATGMNTEAFF.